The rows below give T cell receptor beta chains drawn from one sample of a study of blood T cell repertoires in COVID-19. Clones were sequenced by immunoSEQ multiplex PCR, and TCRdb holds only the in-frame ones, with some missing. The data contain 150,000 to 200,000 clones, nearly 80% of them singletons. Sequenced: peripheral blood. All receptors derive from a woman in her seventies with acute or convalescent COVID-19. The conserved cysteine and the conserved F or W are not part of the CDR3 here. Each record gives: J gene, D gene, V gene, CDR3 protein. The D gene is left open where the match is weak.

>TRBJ2-7|TRBD2|TRBV6-5
ASSYIASGSFYEQY
>TRBJ1-1|.|TRBV27
ASRPQVNTEAF
>TRBJ1-1|.|TRBV4-2
ASSQTENTEAF
>TRBJ1-6|.|TRBV7-9
ASSLNAGGKSPLH
>TRBJ1-5|TRBD1|TRBV30
AWSSGQGDSQPQH
>TRBJ2-2|.|TRBV5-1
ASSFGSTGELF
>TRBJ1-1|TRBD1|TRBV2
ASSESGWDSIRKGGTEAF
>TRBJ1-2|TRBD1|TRBV9
ASSQGQRYGYT
>TRBJ2-2|TRBD2|TRBV11-2
ASRIRGDLNTGELF
>TRBJ1-6|TRBD1|TRBV3-1/TRBV3-2
ASSHETGSLNSPLH